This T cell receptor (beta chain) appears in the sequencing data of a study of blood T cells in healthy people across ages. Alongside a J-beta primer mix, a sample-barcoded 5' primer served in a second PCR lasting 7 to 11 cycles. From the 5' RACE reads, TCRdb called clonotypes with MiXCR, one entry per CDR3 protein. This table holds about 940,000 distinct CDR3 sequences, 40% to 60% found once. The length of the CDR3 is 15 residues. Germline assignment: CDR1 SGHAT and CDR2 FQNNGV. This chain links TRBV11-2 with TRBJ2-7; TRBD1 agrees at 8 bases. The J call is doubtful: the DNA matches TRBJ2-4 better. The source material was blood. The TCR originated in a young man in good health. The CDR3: CASSRNRGSQNIQYF. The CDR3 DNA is TGTGCCAGCAGCCGGAACAGGGGGTCCCAAAACATTCAGTACTTC.